This T cell receptor (beta chain) was profiled in a study of patients and donors after allogeneic stem cell transplantation. The germline V gene encodes CDR1 SQVTM and CDR2 ANQGSEA. CDR3 length: 15 amino acids. V was trimmed by 0 bases and J by 2 bases, leaving 14 bases between them. TCRdb re-called the RT-PCR reads with MiXCR, one entry per CDR3 protein. The sample holds 150,000 to 200,000 distinct CDR3 sequences; 24% are singletons and the top ten take 20% to 30%. The clonotype originates from a human donor who was either an allogeneic HSCT recipient or a stem cell or donor lymphocyte infusion donor (not recorded which). It is not recorded whose cells these are; they may come from a transplant donor. Sample: blood, either unsorted or a sorted T cell fraction (not recorded which). This chain connects TRBV29-1 to TRBJ2-7; D perhaps matches TRBD1 (6 bases). The CDR3 reads CSVEDVGTTPYEQYF. DNA for the CDR3: TGCAGCGTTGAAGACGTCGGGACAACTCCCTACGAGCAGTACTTC.